Included here is one T cell receptor beta chain sequence, with context. A much larger clone lies a single base off, so this may be a read error. Quantitative 5'-RACE was performed with molecular barcodes, and it yielded the TCR beta libraries. TCRdb passed the 5' RACE reads through MiXCR, listing each CDR3 protein once. In the table there are tens of thousands of distinct CDR3 sequences, 11% of which are singletons. The data stem from a study of CD8 T cells in ankylosing spondylitis. The CDR3 covers 20 residues. Germline V gives CDR1 MDHEN, CDR2 SYDVKM. The V segment lost 6 bases and the J segment 6 bases; nucleotides outside the gene matches: 26.

Sequencing was performed on blood, either unsorted or a sorted T cell fraction (not recorded which). The source is a male donor with ankylosing spondylitis or in good health (not recorded which). The chain couples TRBV28 to TRBJ2-7; 10 bases align to TRBD1. CDR3: CASSRLRTQALGTGDVEQYF. CDR3 in DNA: TGTGCCAGCAGCCGACTACGCACCCAAGCCCTCGGGACAGGGGATGTCGAGCAGTACTTC.